Below are 29 T cell receptor beta chains sequenced from a single sample in a study of blood T cell repertoires in COVID-19. Sequencing used immunoSEQ multiplex PCR; TCRdb keeps in-frame clones, though not all of them. The sample carries 120,000 or so clones, about 81% recorded once. The sample was peripheral blood. These receptor sequences come from a man aged 25-45 years with COVID-19, enrolled during active disease.

The chain has TRBV5-1 and TRBJ2-1; a weak D match, TRBD2 (6 bases). The CDR3 has 15 amino acids. Germline CDR1 is SGHRS and CDR2 is YFSETQ. With 3 bases removed from V and 2 bases from J, the gap between germline ends came to 12 bases. In DNA, the CDR3 is TGCGCCAGCAGCTCGGAGGGCCGGACCTACAATGAGCAGTTCTTC. It translates to CASSSEGRTYNEQFF.

This clone was recorded once. The chain couples TRBV30 to TRBJ1-2; D is unclear. The ends were cut back, 4 bases at V and 1 base at J, with 7 bases in the middle. CDR3 length equals 12 residues. Germline lookup yields CDR1 GTSNPN and CDR2 SVGIG (reference sequence). The CDR3: CAWINSNYGYTF. The CDR3 coding sequence is TGTGCCTGGATAAACAGTAACTATGGCTACACCTTC.

This clone has only one observation. V is TRBV6-6 and J is TRBJ1-2; tentatively, D is TRBD1 (6 bases). The V and J ends lost 5 bases and 4 bases respectively, with 14 bases between them. The CDR3 extends over 14 amino acids. CDR1 and CDR2 from the germline V gene are MNHNY and SVGAGI (reference sequence). This CDR3 reads CASSTRQDPYGYTF. The CDR3, as DNA: TGTGCCAGCAGTACAAGACAGGACCCCTATGGCTACACCTTC.

This chain joins TRBV11-1 and TRBJ2-5; 10 nucleotides align to TRBD2. Germline CDR1 SGHAT, CDR2 FQDESV (reference sequence). The CDR3 consists of 15 residues. The ends lost 0 bases at V and 5 bases at J; junction bases unmatched: 3. The CDR3 DNA is TGTGCCAGCAGCTTAGCGGCTAGCGGGAGTGAGACCCAGTACTTC. Its protein product is CASSLAASGSETQYF. Together with reference TRBV11-1 and TRBJ2-5, the CDR3 gives the full variable domain: EAEVAQSPRYKITEKSQAVAFWCDPISGHATLYWYRQILGQGPELLVQFQDESVVDDSQLPKDRFSAERLKGVDSTLKIQPAELGDSAMYLCASSLAASGSETQYFGPGTRLLVL.

This rearrangement joins TRBV27 to TRBJ1-5; D uncertain. CDR1 and CDR2 from the germline V gene are MNHEY and SMNVEV (reference sequence). The CDR3 contains 15 residues. Trimming cost V 4 bases and J 2 bases, with 12 bases left between them. CDR3: CASSSGEGGNQPQHF. The CDR3 coding sequence is TGTGCCAGCAGTTCCGGGGAAGGTGGCAATCAGCCCCAGCATTTT.

The CDR3 region has the DNA TGTGCCACCAGTGCACCAGGCGCTGAGCATTACTACTTC. Its translation: CATSAPGAEHYYF. The V call is TRBV24-1, the J call TRBJ2-7; no firm D call. This CDR3 has 13 amino acids. V was cut by 5 bases and J by 13 bases, with 20 bases left in between. Germline CDR1 and CDR2: KGHDR and SFDVKD.

The V and J genes are TRBV7-2 and TRBJ2-7; the D gene is possibly TRBD2 (6 bases). CDR3 length equals 15 residues. Germline loops: CDR1 SGHTA, CDR2 FQGNSA. Trimming left V 3 bases short and J 3 bases short, with 15 bases between. CDR3: CASSFGFPGVYEQYF. In DNA form, the CDR3 reads TGTGCCAGCAGCTTCGGTTTCCCGGGGGTCTACGAGCAGTACTTC.

The CDR3 loop reads CASSEGVSSGANVLTF. Written as DNA, the CDR3 is TGTGCCAGCAGCGAAGGGGTTAGCTCTGGGGCCAACGTCCTGACTTTC. The rearrangement links TRBV6-4 to TRBJ2-6, with D possibly being TRBD1 (5 bases). CDR1 and CDR2 (germline): MRHNA, SNTAGT. The ends were cut back, 6 bases at V and 0 bases at J, with 12 bases in the middle. CDR3 size: 16 residues.

Comment on this clone: This sample also contains other DNA sequences that code for the same CDR3. This chain uses TRBV4-1 with TRBJ1-5, with D possibly matching TRBD1 (5 bases). The CDR3 is 15 amino acids. V lost 0 bases to trimming and J lost 1 base, with 7 bases between them. Germline loops: CDR1 MGHRA, CDR2 YSYEKL. The CDR3 bases are TGCGCCAGCAGCCAAGATCAGGGCAGCAATCAGCCCCAGCATTTT. Amino acid sequence: CASSQDQGSNQPQHF.

The CDR3 here is CASSDRYQETQYF. DNA of the CDR3: TGTGCCAGCAGCGACAGGTACCAAGAGACCCAGTACTTC. The V and J genes are TRBV9 and TRBJ2-5; tentative D call: TRBD1 (5 bases). The CDR3 extends over 13 amino acids. Germline V lookup: CDR1 SGDLS, CDR2 YYNGEE. Trimming left V 3 bases short and J 0 bases short, with 6 bases between.

The chain links TRBV5-1 to TRBJ2-7; maybe TRBD2 (6 bases). The CDR3 has 13 residues. CDR1 is SGHRS, CDR2 YFSETQ, per germline. V was clipped by 4 bases and J by 3 bases, with 11 bases between them. CDR3 sequence reads: CASSTGVGYEQYF. The CDR3 DNA is TGCGCCAGCAGCACGGGGGTTGGCTACGAGCAGTACTTC.

The chain is built from TRBV6-1 and TRBJ2-1, with TRBD1 matching 7 bases. After removal of 4 bases from V and 12 bases from J, the junction contained 12 bases not matched to a gene. CDR1 MNHNS and CDR2 SASEGT come from the germline V gene. The CDR3 runs 14 residues. The CDR3 bases are TGTGCCAGCAGTGTCCCGACAGGGAGAACACCGCAGTTCTTC. Translating it yields CASSVPTGRTPQFF.

The rearrangement links TRBV7-2 to TRBJ1-1; D call uncertain. The CDR3 is 14 amino acids. Germline V CDR1 and CDR2: SGHTA, FQGNSA. The V end lost 6 bases, the J end lost 4 bases, and 15 bases lay between the germline ends. The CDR3 DNA reads as TGTGCCAGCAGTCTAGTTCCCCCCAGCACTGAAGCTTTCTTT. The encoded protein is CASSLVPPSTEAFF.

For the CDR3, the DNA is TGTGCCAGCAGCCCAAGGACAGGGGAGCAGTATGGCTACACCTTC. Translating gives CASSPRTGEQYGYTF. The chain links TRBV7-2 to TRBJ1-2, with 9 bases matching TRBD1. Germline V gene lookup returns CDR1 SGHTA and CDR2 FQGNSA. The CDR3 runs 15 residues. After removal of 5 bases from V and 5 bases from J, the junction contained 9 bases not matched to a gene.

This clone was counted once. The V call is TRBV27, the J call TRBJ2-3; D may be TRBD1 (6 bases). Trimming cost V 0 bases and J 1 base, with 11 bases left between them. The length of the CDR3 is 16 residues. Germline values: CDR1 MNHEY, CDR2 SMNVEV (reference sequence). CDR3 bases: TGTGCCAGCAGTTTATCGGGCAGGGGAGGCACAGATACGCAGTATTTT. Translation gives CASSLSGRGGTDTQYF.

V usage is TRBV11-2 and J usage is TRBJ1-4, with TRBD1 as a possible D gene (5 bases). Germline CDR1 and CDR2: SGHAT and FQNNGV. The V and J ends lost 1 base and 9 bases respectively, with 12 bases between them. The CDR3 runs 14 residues. CDR3 in amino acids: CASSLVQERQKLFF. The CDR3 DNA follows: TGTGCCAGCAGCTTAGTACAGGAAAGGCAAAAACTGTTTTTT.

The chain combines TRBV10-3 with TRBJ2-3, with TRBD2 as a possible D gene (6 bases). Trimming took off 11 bases at V and 4 bases at J, with 22 bases between the two ends. This CDR3 has 15 amino acids. The germline CDR1 and CDR2 sequences are ENHRY and SYGVKD. The CDR3 sequence: CASRGDFLPPDTQYF. The DNA of the CDR3 is TGTGCCTCGAGAGGGGACTTCCTCCCCCCAGATACGCAGTATTTT.

V and J are TRBV18 and TRBJ2-2; D may be TRBD1 (6 bases). Between the trimmed V and J ends, which lost 3 bases and 3 bases, there was a span of 14 bases. The CDR3 totals 16 residues. The germline V gene encodes CDR1 KGHSH and CDR2 LQKENI. The DNA for the CDR3 is TGTGCCAGCTCACCTACCGGGACACCAGACACCGGGGAGCTGTTTTTT. It specifies CASSPTGTPDTGELFF.

This clone occurred a few times. The chain carries TRBV19 and TRBJ1-4; no clear D. The CDR3 length is 14 residues. CDR1 LNHDA and CDR2 SQIVND come from the germline V gene (reference sequence). V gave up 6 bases and J gave up 2 bases, with 10 bases separating them. The CDR3 here is CASSGGATNEKLFF. The CDR3 region has the DNA TGTGCCAGTAGCGGTGGAGCTACTAATGAAAAACTGTTTTTT.

This clone was recorded a few times. V is TRBV9 and J is TRBJ1-1; 7 bases fit TRBD1. Germline CDR1 SGDLS, CDR2 YYNGEE. This CDR3 is 15 amino acids long. The V and J ends lost 3 bases and 5 bases, in that order; junction bases with no gene match: 10. CDR3 protein: CASSAEDRFGTEAFF. In nucleotides, the CDR3 is TGTGCCAGCAGCGCCGAGGACAGGTTTGGGACTGAAGCTTTCTTT.

The chain is built from TRBV30 and TRBJ2-7; D may be TRBD1 (6 bases). The ends were cut back, 5 bases at V and 3 bases at J, with 17 bases in the middle. Germline V gives CDR1 GTSNPN, CDR2 SVGIG (reference sequence). CDR3 length equals 14 residues. CDR3 sequence reads: CAWGGRGPYYEQYF. In DNA, the CDR3 is TGTGCCTGGGGCGGCAGGGGCCCTTACTACGAGCAGTACTTC.

The V gene is TRBV11-2, the J gene TRBJ1-2, with 7 bases fitting TRBD1. CDR3 size: 13 residues. Germline-derived CDR1 and CDR2 are SGHAT and FQNNGV. Trimming cost V 5 bases and J 4 bases; bases outside gene matches: 4. This CDR3 reads CASSPDRSYGYTF. CDR3 in DNA: TGTGCCAGCAGCCCGGACAGGAGCTATGGCTACACCTTC.

The chain is built from TRBV5-5 and TRBJ1-2, with 8 bases matching TRBD1. This CDR3 has 19 amino acids. J gave up 1 base and V 4 bases, and 18 bases lay outside the gene matches. Germline CDR1 SGHKS, CDR2 YYEKEE (reference sequence). The CDR3 DNA reads as TGTGCCAGCAGCCCCCGTCAGGGGGCTCGCGACTTACTTAACTATGGCTACACCTTC. It yields the protein CASSPRQGARDLLNYGYTF.

This sequence joins TRBV18 and TRBJ1-2; D gene unclear. CDR1 is KGHSH and CDR2 is LQKENI in the germline V gene. V was clipped by 3 bases and J by 5 bases, with 13 bases between them. The CDR3 extends over 14 amino acids. CDR3 protein: CASSPLEGLYGYTF. CDR3 in DNA: TGTGCCAGCTCACCCCTTGAGGGATTGTATGGCTACACCTTC.

The chain joins TRBV4-1 to TRBJ2-1; 9 bases line up with TRBD2. V was pared by 6 bases and J by 6 bases, with 9 bases of the junction left unmatched. The CDR3 extends over 15 amino acids. Germline loops: CDR1 MGHRA, CDR2 YSYEKL. The CDR3 coding sequence is TGCGCCAGCAGAAGTAGCGGGAGTGTTAGCAATGAGCAGTTCTTC. This gives the protein CASRSSGSVSNEQFF.

The chain combines TRBV7-9 with TRBJ2-5; maybe TRBD1 (5 bases). CDR1 is SEHNR and CDR2 is FQNEAQ in the germline V gene (reference sequence). CDR3 length: 15 residues. The germline V and J ends were trimmed by 2 bases and 1 base, with 11 bases remaining between them. The CDR3 coding sequence is TGTGCCAGCAGCTTATGGGCCGACAGCCAAGAGACCCAGTACTTC. It translates to CASSLWADSQETQYF.

The J gene is TRBJ1-4, the V gene TRBV6-6; possible D gene TRBD1, 5 bases. The CDR3 extends over 16 amino acids. Trimming removed 6 bases from V and 5 bases from J, with 19 bases in between. Germline V gene lookup returns CDR1 MNHNY and CDR2 SVGAGI (reference sequence). The CDR3: CASRHGGRGENEKLFF. CDR3 in DNA: TGTGCCAGCAGACATGGGGGGAGGGGAGAGAATGAAAAACTGTTTTTT.

The rearrangement links TRBV9 to TRBJ1-6; TRBD1 agrees at 8 bases. Germline-derived CDR1 and CDR2 are SGDLS and YYNGEE. CDR3 length equals 15 residues. V lost 3 bases, J lost 9 bases, and 8 bases stayed unmatched. The CDR3 coding sequence is TGTGCCAGCAGCGGAACCGGGACAGGAGGTTCACCCCTCCACTTT. Its protein product is CASSGTGTGGSPLHF.

The chain carries TRBV4-2 and TRBJ1-2, with 7 bases fitting TRBD1. CDR1 is LGHNA, CDR2 YNFKEQ, per germline. V lost 2 bases, J lost 1 base, and 1 base stayed unmatched. This CDR3 comprises 14 residues. The CDR3 sequence is CASSQTGVNYGYTF. The CDR3 coding sequence is TGTGCCAGCAGCCAAACAGGGGTTAACTATGGCTACACCTTC.